This entry lists 4 T cell receptor beta chains sequenced from one sample in a study of cytomegalovirus exposure and HLA in healthy donors. The table came from immunoSEQ multiplex PCR; TCRdb's copy has only in-frame clones and leaves some out. The table has some 83,000 clones, around 94% seen once. Material: PBMCs. The receptors come from a woman younger than 30 in good health and CMV-seropositive.

The V gene is TRBV5-4, the J gene TRBJ2-1; 9 nucleotides align to TRBD2. Germline-derived CDR1 and CDR2 are SGHNT and YYREEE (reference sequence). V shed 0 bases, J shed 9 bases, and the junction held 7 bases outside the gene matches. The CDR3 contains 15 residues. The CDR3 nucleotides are TGTGCCAGCAGCTTGGCGGCTAGCGGGGACGGTGAGCAGTTCTTC. This translates into CASSLAASGDGEQFF.

J is TRBJ2-4 and V is TRBV7-2; a possible D gene is TRBD2 (6 bases). The CDR3 length is 15 residues. Germline CDR1 is SGHTA and CDR2 is FQGNSA. V shed 1 base and J shed 1 base, with 8 bases lying between them. The CDR3 sequence is CASSLVSGAKNIQYF. The CDR3, as DNA: TGTGCCAGCAGCTTAGTGAGCGGGGCCAAAAACATTCAGTACTTC.

The V gene is TRBV2, the J gene TRBJ1-1, with D possibly matching TRBD1 (5 bases). Germline V gives CDR1 SNHLY, CDR2 FYNNEI. The CDR3 sequence is 10 residues long. V dropped 7 bases and J dropped 10 bases, with 10 bases sitting between them. The CDR3 spells CASKGVAAFF. DNA of the CDR3: TGTGCCAGCAAAGGGGTGGCAGCTTTCTTT.

V gene TRBV27 combines with J gene TRBJ2-7, with D perhaps TRBD2 (5 bases). The CDR3 is 15 amino acids. V shed 3 bases and J shed 2 bases, with 14 bases lying between them. Germline V gene data show CDR1 as MNHEY and CDR2 as SMNVEV (reference sequence). The CDR3 coding sequence is TGTGCCAGCAGTTTCATGGCGGGTACGACCTACGAGCAGTACTTC. Amino acid sequence: CASSFMAGTTYEQYF.